The present entry profiles one TCR beta chain with its context. The antigen remains unidentified. Amplification of TCR beta CDR3 regions used RNA as the template. The HTBI primer set drove a first-round RT-PCR of the TCR CDR3. MiXCR, applied by TCRdb to the multiplex PCR reads, yields one record per CDR3 protein. The sample includes hundreds of thousands of distinct CDR3 sequences, roughly a sixth seen only once; the top ten take around 18%. The germline V gene has CDR1 KGHDR and CDR2 SFDVKD. The CDR3 loop spans 16 amino acids. The V end was cut by 2 bases, the J end by 2 bases, with 14 bases between. The record originates from a study of T cells in Graves' hyperthyroidism and ophthalmopathy. Whole-study findings and limits: Peripheral blood also featured most of the thyroid clonotypes expanded above 0.001.

It was uncontrolled infection, other autoimmune disease, pregnancy or lactation that excluded patients. On the basis of clinical symptoms, serum thyroxine and TRAb, thyroid ultrasound and orbital computed tomography, diagnoses were made. This TCR derives from a woman aged 18-35 years with Graves' hyperthyroidism. Sequenced sample: blood. V and J are TRBV24-1 and TRBJ2-5; perhaps TRBD2 as D (6 bases). CDR3 residues: CATSDSKGLTQETQYF. CDR3 sequence (DNA): TGTGCCACCAGTGATTCTAAAGGACTAACTCAAGAGACCCAGTACTTC.